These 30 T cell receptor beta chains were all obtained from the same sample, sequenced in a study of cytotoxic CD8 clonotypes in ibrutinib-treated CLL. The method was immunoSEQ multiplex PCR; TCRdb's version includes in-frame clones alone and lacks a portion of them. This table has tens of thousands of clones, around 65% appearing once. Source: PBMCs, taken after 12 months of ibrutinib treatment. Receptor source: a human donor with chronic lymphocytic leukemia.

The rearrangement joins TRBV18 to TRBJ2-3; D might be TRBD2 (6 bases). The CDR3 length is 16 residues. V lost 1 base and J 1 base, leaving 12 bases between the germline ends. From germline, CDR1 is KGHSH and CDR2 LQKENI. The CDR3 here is CASSPLAGRGTDTQYF. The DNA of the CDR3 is TGTGCCAGCTCACCACTGGCGGGGCGCGGCACAGATACGCAGTATTTT.

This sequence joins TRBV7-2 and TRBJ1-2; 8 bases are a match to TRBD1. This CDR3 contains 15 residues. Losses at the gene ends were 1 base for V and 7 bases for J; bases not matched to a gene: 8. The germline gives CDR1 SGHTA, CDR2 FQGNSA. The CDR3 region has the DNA TGTGCCAGCAGCTTAGTGGCCGCAGGGGGCTTTGGCTACACCTTC. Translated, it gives CASSLVAAGGFGYTF.

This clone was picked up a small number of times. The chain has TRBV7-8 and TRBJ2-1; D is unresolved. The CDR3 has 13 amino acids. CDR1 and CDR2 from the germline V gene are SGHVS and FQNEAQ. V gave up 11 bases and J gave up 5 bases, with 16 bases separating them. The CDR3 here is CAQALDRNNEQFF. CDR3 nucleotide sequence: TGTGCCCAAGCCCTGGACCGAAACAATGAGCAGTTCTTC. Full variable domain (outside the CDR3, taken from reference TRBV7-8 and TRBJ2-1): GAGVSQSPRYKVAKRGQDVALRCDPISGHVSLFWYQQALGQGPEFLTYFQNEAQLDKSGLPSDRFFAERPEGSVSTLKIQRTQQEDSAVYLCAQALDRNNEQFFGPGTRLTVL.

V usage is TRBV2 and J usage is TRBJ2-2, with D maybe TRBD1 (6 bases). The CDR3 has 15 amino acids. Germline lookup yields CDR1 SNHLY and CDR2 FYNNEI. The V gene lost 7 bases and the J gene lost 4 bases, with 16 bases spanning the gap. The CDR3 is CASKGGSRITGELFF. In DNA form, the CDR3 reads TGTGCCAGCAAAGGGGGATCTAGGATCACCGGGGAGCTGTTTTTT.

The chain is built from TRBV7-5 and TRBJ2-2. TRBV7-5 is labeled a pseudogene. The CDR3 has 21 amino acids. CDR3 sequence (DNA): TGTGTCAGAAGCTCACTTACCCCCAGGGGACTCACCTCTATGAACACCGGGGAGCTGTTTTTT. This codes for CVRSSLTPRGLTSMNTGELFF.

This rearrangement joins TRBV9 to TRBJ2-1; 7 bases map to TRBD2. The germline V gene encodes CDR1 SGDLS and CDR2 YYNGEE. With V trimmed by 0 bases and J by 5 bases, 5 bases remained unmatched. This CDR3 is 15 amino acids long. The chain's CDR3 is CASSVEAGRNNEQFF. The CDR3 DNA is TGTGCCAGCAGCGTAGAAGCGGGGAGAAACAATGAGCAGTTCTTC.

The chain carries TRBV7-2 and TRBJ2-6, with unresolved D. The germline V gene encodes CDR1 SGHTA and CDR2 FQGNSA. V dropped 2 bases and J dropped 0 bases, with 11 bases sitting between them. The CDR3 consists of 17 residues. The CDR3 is CASSLKGLYSGANVLTF. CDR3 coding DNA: TGTGCCAGCAGCTTAAAGGGCCTTTACTCTGGGGCCAACGTCCTGACTTTC.

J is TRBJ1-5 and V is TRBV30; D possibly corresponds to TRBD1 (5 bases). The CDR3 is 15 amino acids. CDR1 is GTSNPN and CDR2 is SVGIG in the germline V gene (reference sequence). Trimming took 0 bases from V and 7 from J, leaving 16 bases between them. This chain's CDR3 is CAWSVNGQRGQPQHF. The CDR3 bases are TGTGCCTGGAGTGTAAACGGCCAGCGGGGGCAGCCCCAGCATTTT.

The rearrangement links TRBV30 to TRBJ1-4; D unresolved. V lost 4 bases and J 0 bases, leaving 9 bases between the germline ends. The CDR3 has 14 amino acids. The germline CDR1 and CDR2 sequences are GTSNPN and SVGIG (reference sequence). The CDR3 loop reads CAWKPKATNEKLFF. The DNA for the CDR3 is TGTGCCTGGAAACCCAAAGCAACTAATGAAAAACTGTTTTTT. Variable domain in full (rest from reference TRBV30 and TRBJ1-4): SQTIHQWPATLVQPVGSPLSLECTVEGTSNPNLYWYRQAAGRGLQLLFYSVGIGQISSEVPQNLSASRPQDRQFILSSKKLLLSDSGFYLCAWKPKATNEKLFFGSGTQLSVL.

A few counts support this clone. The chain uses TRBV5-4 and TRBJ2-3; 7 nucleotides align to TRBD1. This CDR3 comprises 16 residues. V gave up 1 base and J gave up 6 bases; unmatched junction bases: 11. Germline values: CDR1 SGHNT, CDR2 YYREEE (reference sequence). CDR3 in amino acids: CASSLTTGSRADTQYF. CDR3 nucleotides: TGTGCCAGCAGCTTGACGACAGGGTCCAGGGCCGATACGCAGTATTTT.

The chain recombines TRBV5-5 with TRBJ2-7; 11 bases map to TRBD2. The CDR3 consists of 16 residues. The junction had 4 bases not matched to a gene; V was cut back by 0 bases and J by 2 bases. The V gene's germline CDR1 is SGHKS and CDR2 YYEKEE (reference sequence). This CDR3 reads CASSLASGGPTYEQYF. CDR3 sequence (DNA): TGTGCCAGCAGCTTGGCTAGCGGGGGGCCTACCTACGAGCAGTACTTC.

Written as DNA, the CDR3 is TGTGCCACCAGCAGAGCCAGCACCGGGACAGCGGGGTACGAGCAGTACTTC. This sequence encodes CATSRASTGTAGYEQYF. The chain is built from TRBV15 and TRBJ2-7, with D possibly called TRBD1 or TRBD2 (7 bases each). This CDR3 spans 17 amino acids. Germline V CDR1 and CDR2: LNHNV, YYDKDF (reference sequence). Trimming pared 1 base from V and 4 bases from J, leaving 20 bases between.

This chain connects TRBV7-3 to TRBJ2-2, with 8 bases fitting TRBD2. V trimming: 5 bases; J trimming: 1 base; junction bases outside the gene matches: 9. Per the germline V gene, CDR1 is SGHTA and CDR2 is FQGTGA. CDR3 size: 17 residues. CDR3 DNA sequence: TGTGCCAGCAGCCCCCGCGGGCTAGCGGGGAACACCGGGGAGCTGTTTTTT. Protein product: CASSPRGLAGNTGELFF.

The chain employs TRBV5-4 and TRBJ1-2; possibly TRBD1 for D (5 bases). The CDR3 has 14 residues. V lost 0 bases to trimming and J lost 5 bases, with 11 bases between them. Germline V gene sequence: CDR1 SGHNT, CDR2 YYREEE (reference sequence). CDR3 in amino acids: CASSLGPGRYGYTF. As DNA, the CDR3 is TGTGCCAGCAGCTTGGGTCCAGGGAGGTATGGCTACACCTTC.

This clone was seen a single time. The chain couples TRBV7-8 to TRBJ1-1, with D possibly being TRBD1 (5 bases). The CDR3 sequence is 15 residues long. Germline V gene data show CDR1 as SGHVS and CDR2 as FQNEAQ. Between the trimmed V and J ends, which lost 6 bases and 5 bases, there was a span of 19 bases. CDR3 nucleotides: TGTGCCAGCAGAACCACCTGGGGCCTTGGGACTGAAGCTTTCTTT. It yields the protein CASRTTWGLGTEAFF.

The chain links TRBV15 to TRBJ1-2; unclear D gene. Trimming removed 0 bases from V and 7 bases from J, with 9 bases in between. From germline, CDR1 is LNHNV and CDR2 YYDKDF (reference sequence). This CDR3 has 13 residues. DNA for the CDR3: TGTGCCACCAGCAGAGATCTGTGGAGTGGCTACACCTTC. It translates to CATSRDLWSGYTF.

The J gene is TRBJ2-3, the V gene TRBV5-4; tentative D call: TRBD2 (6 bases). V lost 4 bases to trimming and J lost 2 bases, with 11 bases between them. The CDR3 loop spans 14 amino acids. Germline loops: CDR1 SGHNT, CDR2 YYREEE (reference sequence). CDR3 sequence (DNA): TGTGCCAGCAGCGGGGGGACCTACACAGATACGCAGTATTTT. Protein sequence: CASSGGTYTDTQYF.

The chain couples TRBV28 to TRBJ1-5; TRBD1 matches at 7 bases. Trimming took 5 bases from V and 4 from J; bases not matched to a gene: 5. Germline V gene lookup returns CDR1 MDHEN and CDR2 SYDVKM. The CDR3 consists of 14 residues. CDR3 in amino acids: CASSLNRGNQPQHF. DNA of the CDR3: TGTGCCAGCAGTCTGAACAGGGGTAATCAGCCCCAGCATTTT.

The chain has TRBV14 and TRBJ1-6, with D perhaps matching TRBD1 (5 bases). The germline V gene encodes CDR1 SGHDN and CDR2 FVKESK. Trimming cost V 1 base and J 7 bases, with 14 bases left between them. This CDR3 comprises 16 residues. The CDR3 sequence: CASSQVLDSRNSPLHF. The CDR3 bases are TGTGCCAGCAGCCAAGTCCTTGACAGTCGAAATTCACCCCTCCACTTT.

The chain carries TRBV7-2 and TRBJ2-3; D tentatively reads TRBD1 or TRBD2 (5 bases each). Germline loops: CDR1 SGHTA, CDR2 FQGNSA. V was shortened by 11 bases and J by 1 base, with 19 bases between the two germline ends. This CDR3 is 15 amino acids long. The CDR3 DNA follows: TGTGCCGTACAGCGAGAGGGGAAACGCACAGATACGCAGTATTTT. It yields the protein CAVQREGKRTDTQYF.

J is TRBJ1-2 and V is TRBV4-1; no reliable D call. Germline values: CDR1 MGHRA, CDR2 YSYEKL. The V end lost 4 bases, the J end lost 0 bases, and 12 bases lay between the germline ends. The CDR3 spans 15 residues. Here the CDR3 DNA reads TGCGCCAGCAGCCCCCAGGCAGCTTCTAACTATGGCTACACCTTC. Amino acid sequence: CASSPQAASNYGYTF.

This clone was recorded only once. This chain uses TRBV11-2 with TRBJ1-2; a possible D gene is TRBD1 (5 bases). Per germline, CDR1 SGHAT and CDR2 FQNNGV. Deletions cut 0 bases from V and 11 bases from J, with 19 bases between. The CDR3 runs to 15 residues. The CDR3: CASSLEGGRQLVYTF. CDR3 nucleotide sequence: TGTGCCAGCAGCTTAGAGGGTGGGAGACAGCTCGTTTACACCTTC.

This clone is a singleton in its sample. The CDR3 reads CASSPRRTEAFF. CDR3 DNA: TGTGCCAGCTCACCTAGGCGCACTGAAGCTTTCTTT. The chain joins TRBV18 to TRBJ1-1, with D uncertain. CDR1 and CDR2 (germline): KGHSH, LQKENI. V gave up 3 bases and J gave up 4 bases, with 6 bases separating them. This CDR3 is 12 amino acids long.

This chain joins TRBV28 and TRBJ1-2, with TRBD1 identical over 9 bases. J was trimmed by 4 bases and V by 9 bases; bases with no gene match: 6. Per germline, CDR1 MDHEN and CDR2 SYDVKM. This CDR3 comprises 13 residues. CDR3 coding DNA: TGTGCCAGTCGACAGGGGGTTGTCTATGGCTACACCTTC. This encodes CASRQGVVYGYTF.

In DNA form, the CDR3 reads TGTGCCAGCAGCTTAGAACGGACGAACACTGAAGCTTTCTTT. Its translation: CASSLERTNTEAFF. The chain combines TRBV11-2 with TRBJ1-1; no reliable D call. The germline CDR1 and CDR2 sequences are SGHAT and FQNNGV. The CDR3 runs 14 residues. V was shortened by 0 bases and J by 1 base, with 6 bases between the two germline ends.

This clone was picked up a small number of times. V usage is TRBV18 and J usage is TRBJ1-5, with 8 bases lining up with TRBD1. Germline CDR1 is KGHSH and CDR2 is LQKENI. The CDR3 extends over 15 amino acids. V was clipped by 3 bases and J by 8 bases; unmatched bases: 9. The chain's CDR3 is CASSPGTGPNEPQHF. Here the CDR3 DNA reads TGTGCCAGCTCACCCGGGACAGGCCCTAACGAGCCCCAGCATTTT.

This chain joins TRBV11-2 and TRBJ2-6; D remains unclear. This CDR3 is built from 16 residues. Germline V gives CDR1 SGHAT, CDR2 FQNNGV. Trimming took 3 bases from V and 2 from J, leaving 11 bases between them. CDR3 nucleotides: TGTGCCAGCAGCTTTTCAGAGTTACCTGGGGCCAACGTCCTGACTTTC. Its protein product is CASSFSELPGANVLTF.

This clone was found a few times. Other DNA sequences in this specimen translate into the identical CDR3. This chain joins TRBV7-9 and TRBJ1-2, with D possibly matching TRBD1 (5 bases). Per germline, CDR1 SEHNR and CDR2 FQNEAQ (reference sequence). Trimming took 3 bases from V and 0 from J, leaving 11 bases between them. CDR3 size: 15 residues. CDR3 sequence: CASSLGTVPNYGYTF. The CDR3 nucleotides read TGTGCCAGCAGCTTGGGGACCGTTCCTAACTATGGCTACACCTTC.

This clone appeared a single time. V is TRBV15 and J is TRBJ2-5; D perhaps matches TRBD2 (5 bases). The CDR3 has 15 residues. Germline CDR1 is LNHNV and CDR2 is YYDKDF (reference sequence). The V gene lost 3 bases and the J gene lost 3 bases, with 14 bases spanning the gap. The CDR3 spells CATSSFSDSEETQYF. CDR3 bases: TGTGCCACCAGCAGTTTTTCGGACTCCGAAGAGACCCAGTACTTC.

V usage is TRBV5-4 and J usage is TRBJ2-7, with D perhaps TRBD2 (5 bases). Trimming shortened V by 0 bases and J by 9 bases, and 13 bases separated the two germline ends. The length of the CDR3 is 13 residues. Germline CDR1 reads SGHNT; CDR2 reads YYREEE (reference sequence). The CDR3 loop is CASSLDYGKGQYF. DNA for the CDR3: TGTGCCAGCAGCTTGGATTACGGGAAGGGGCAGTACTTC.